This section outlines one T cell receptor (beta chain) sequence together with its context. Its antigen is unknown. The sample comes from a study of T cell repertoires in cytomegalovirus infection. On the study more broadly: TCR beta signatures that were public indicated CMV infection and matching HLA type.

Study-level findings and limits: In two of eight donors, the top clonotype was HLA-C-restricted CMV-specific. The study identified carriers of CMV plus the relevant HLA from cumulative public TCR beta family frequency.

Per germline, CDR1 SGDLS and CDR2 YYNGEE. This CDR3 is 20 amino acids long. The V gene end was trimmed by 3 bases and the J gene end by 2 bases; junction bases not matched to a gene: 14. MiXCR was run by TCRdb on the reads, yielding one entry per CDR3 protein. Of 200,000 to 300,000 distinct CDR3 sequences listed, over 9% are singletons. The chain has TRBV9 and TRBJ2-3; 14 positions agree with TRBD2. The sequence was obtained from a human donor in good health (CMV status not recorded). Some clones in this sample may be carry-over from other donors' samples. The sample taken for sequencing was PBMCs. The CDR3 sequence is CASSADYGLAGGPITDTQYF. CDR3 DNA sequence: TGTGCCAGCAGCGCCGATTATGGACTAGCGGGAGGCCCAATCACAGATACGCAGTATTTT. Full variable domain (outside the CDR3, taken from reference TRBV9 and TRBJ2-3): DSGVTQTPKHLITATGQRVTLRCSPRSGDLSVYWYQQSLDQGLQFLIQYYNGEERAKGNILERFSAQQFPDLHSELNLSSLELGDSALYFCASSADYGLAGGPITDTQYFGPGTRLTVL.